Listed here are 23 T cell receptor beta chains from one sample, sequenced in a study of neoadjuvant anti-PD-1 for oral cavity cancer. Using immunoSEQ multiplex PCR, the repertoire was profiled, and TCRdb retains in-frame clones only, with some absent. The data hold tens of thousands of clones, with 86% observed a single time. Time point indicated: after neoadjuvant nivolumab, at surgical resection. Sequencing used PBMCs, obtained after nivolumab (anti-PD-1) treatment. Source of these receptors: a person aged 40 to 85 with oral cavity squamous cell carcinoma.

V gene TRBV18 combines with J gene TRBJ1-2; D is unresolved. The CDR3 loop spans 14 amino acids. Germline V lookup: CDR1 KGHSH, CDR2 LQKENI. Trimming took off 3 bases at V and 2 bases at J, with 10 bases between the two ends. Written as DNA, the CDR3 is TGTGCCAGCTCACCTGACCAGGAGAACTATGGCTACACCTTC. It is translated as CASSPDQENYGYTF.

This clone was detected once. The rearrangement uses TRBV7-9 and TRBJ2-2, with unresolved D. Germline CDR1 and CDR2: SEHNR and FQNEAQ (reference sequence). This CDR3 region has 14 residues. V lost 5 bases, J lost 4 bases, and 11 bases lay in between. In nucleotides, the CDR3 is TGTGCCAGCAGCCGAGAGGTGGGCACCGGGGAGCTGTTTTTT. Its protein product is CASSREVGTGELFF. The full variable domain, its missing parts supplied by reference TRBV7-9 and TRBJ2-2, is DTGVSQNPRHKITKRGQNVTFRCDPISEHNRLYWYRQTLGQGPEFLTYFQNEAQLEKSRLLSDRFSAERPKGSFSTLEIQRTEQGDSAMYLCASSREVGTGELFFGEGSRLTVL.

V and J are TRBV7-3 and TRBJ1-1; no clear D. The germline CDR1 and CDR2 sequences are SGHTA and FQGTGA. Trimming took off 2 bases at V and 1 base at J, with 5 bases between the two ends. CDR3 length: 13 amino acids. CDR3 bases: TGTGCCAGCAGCTTAGGTGCGAACACTGAAGCTTTCTTT. Protein sequence: CASSLGANTEAFF.

The chain has TRBV9 and TRBJ2-2; D ambiguous. Trimming cost V 0 bases and J 2 bases, with 2 bases left between them. Germline CDR1 reads SGDLS; CDR2 reads YYNGEE. The CDR3 loop spans 13 amino acids. For the CDR3, the DNA is TGTGCCAGCAGCGTAGAAAACACCGGGGAGCTGTTTTTT. This translates into CASSVENTGELFF.

This chain uses TRBV30 with TRBJ1-1; possibly TRBD1 for D (6 bases). Germline V lookup: CDR1 GTSNPN, CDR2 SVGIG (reference sequence). The CDR3 sequence is 11 residues long. Trimming removed 4 bases at V and 10 bases at J, with 13 bases between. CDR3 region: CAWIWGPSAFF. CDR3 DNA: TGTGCCTGGATTTGGGGGCCGTCAGCTTTCTTT.

The chain recombines TRBV30 with TRBJ1-1; 7 bases align to TRBD1. The CDR3 runs 12 residues. J lost 3 bases, V lost 5 bases, and 3 bases had no gene match. In germline, CDR1 is GTSNPN, CDR2 SVGIG (reference sequence). The CDR3 bases are TGTGCCTGGGGTACAGGGGACACTGAAGCTTTCTTT. Translation: CAWGTGDTEAFF.

This chain joins TRBV5-1 and TRBJ1-4; D ambiguous. Germline V gives CDR1 SGHRS, CDR2 YFSETQ. The CDR3 sequence is 15 residues long. Trimming left V 0 bases short and J 4 bases short, with 10 bases between. The CDR3 sequence is CASSLAGRLNEKLFF. The CDR3 DNA follows: TGCGCCAGCAGCTTGGCAGGCCGCCTTAATGAAAAACTGTTTTTT.

The chain combines TRBV7-2 with TRBJ1-4; D is possibly TRBD1 (5 bases). From germline, CDR1 is SGHTA and CDR2 FQGNSA. The CDR3 has 13 amino acids. Trimming cost V 1 base and J 7 bases, with 7 bases left between them. CDR3 protein: CASSLGQREKLFF. The CDR3, as DNA: TGTGCCAGCAGCTTAGGACAGCGTGAAAAACTGTTTTTT.

The chain links TRBV13 to TRBJ1-4, with D possibly matching TRBD1 (5 bases). V was trimmed by 5 bases and J by 1 base, leaving 11 bases between them. The V gene's germline CDR1 is PRHDT and CDR2 FYEKMQ (reference sequence). This CDR3 has 15 amino acids. Here the CDR3 DNA reads TGTGCCAGCAGCGAACCAGGGAGAACTAATGAAAAACTGTTTTTT. Translation: CASSEPGRTNEKLFF.

This clone showed up just once. The gene calls are TRBV6-1 and TRBJ1-4; 10 bases map to TRBD1. Per the germline V gene, CDR1 is MNHNS and CDR2 is SASEGT. The CDR3 covers 15 residues. V lost 3 bases to trimming and J lost 7 bases; unmatched junction nucleotides: 5. The CDR3, as DNA: TGTGCCAGCAGTGAGCCCGGGACAGGGGTTGAAAAACTGTTTTTT. Its protein is CASSEPGTGVEKLFF.

The rearrangement uses TRBV6-1 and TRBJ2-5; D remains unclear. Deletions cut 5 bases from V and 2 bases from J, with 9 bases between. The CDR3 loop spans 13 amino acids. Germline CDR1 and CDR2: MNHNS and SASEGT. In nucleotides, the CDR3 is TGTGCCAGCAGTTCCACCCGACAAGAGACCCAGTACTTC. Its protein product is CASSSTRQETQYF.

The rearrangement joins TRBV7-9 to TRBJ2-2; 8 bases agree with TRBD2. The CDR3 runs to 16 residues. Germline-derived CDR1 and CDR2 are SEHNR and FQNEAQ (reference sequence). The J segment lost 4 bases and the V segment lost 5 bases, leaving 9 bases of the junction unmatched. CDR3 DNA: TGTGCCAGCAGCGAACGCACTAGCGGAGTCACCGGGGAGCTGTTTTTT. Amino acids: CASSERTSGVTGELFF. The whole variable domain, filled in from reference TRBV7-9 and TRBJ2-2, reads DTGVSQNPRHKITKRGQNVTFRCDPISEHNRLYWYRQTLGQGPEFLTYFQNEAQLEKSRLLSDRFSAERPKGSFSTLEIQRTEQGDSAMYLCASSERTSGVTGELFFGEGSRLTVL.

This chain uses TRBV10-1 with TRBJ2-1, with D perhaps matching TRBD1 (6 bases). Trimming pared 7 bases from V and 7 bases from J, leaving 14 bases between. CDR3 length: 13 residues. CDR1 and CDR2 (germline): WNHNN, SYGVQD (reference sequence). CDR3: CASTSGTTNEQFF. The CDR3 region has the DNA TGCGCCAGCACCTCCGGGACAACAAATGAGCAGTTCTTC.

The chain carries TRBV5-1 and TRBJ1-3; no firm D call. This CDR3 region has 16 residues. The V gene lost 1 base and the J gene lost 3 bases, with 14 bases spanning the gap. Looked up from germline, CDR1 is SGHRS and CDR2 is YFSETQ. The CDR3 reads CASSLYEGRFGNTIYF. The CDR3 DNA reads TGCGCCAGCAGCTTGTACGAGGGCCGCTTTGGAAACACCATATATTTT.

The V gene is TRBV5-4, the J gene TRBJ1-5; 10 bases are a match to TRBD1. This CDR3 contains 15 residues. Germline assignment: CDR1 SGHNT and CDR2 YYREEE (reference sequence). V lost 3 bases and J lost 5; bases outside the gene matches: 5. This chain's CDR3 is CASSWGTGADQPQHF. Here the CDR3 DNA reads TGTGCCAGCAGCTGGGGGACAGGGGCGGATCAGCCCCAGCATTTT.

This chain links TRBV10-2 with TRBJ2-7, with D possibly being TRBD1 (5 bases). Between the trimmed V and J ends, which lost 6 bases and 2 bases, there was a span of 14 bases. The CDR3 is 14 amino acids. Germline CDR1 WSHSY, CDR2 SAAADI. CDR3 bases: TGCGCCAGCAGCGAGAGCTGGGGCCCCTACGAGCAGTACTTC. Its protein is CASSESWGPYEQYF.

The chain is built from TRBV6-1 and TRBJ2-7; D is perhaps TRBD2 (5 bases). Germline V gene lookup returns CDR1 MNHNS and CDR2 SASEGT. This CDR3 contains 14 residues. V was clipped by 2 bases and J by 3 bases, with 11 bases between them. The CDR3 sequence: CASSESGVVYEQYF. CDR3 sequence (DNA): TGTGCCAGCAGTGAAAGCGGTGTTGTCTACGAGCAGTACTTC.

The chain couples TRBV4-2 to TRBJ2-5, with D possibly TRBD1 on 5 matching bases. CDR1 is LGHNA and CDR2 is YNFKEQ in the germline V gene. The V end was cut by 1 base, the J end by 3 bases, with 15 bases between. The CDR3 is 16 amino acids. Written as DNA, the CDR3 is TGTGCCAGCAGCCAAGTGGGGCGCCTAGGCAAAGAGACCCAGTACTTC. This encodes CASSQVGRLGKETQYF.

This CDR3 reads CASSSRNTDTQYF. DNA of the CDR3: TGTGCCAGCTCCAGTAGAAACACAGATACGCAGTATTTT. This chain uses TRBV18 with TRBJ2-3; D is unclear. The CDR3 runs 13 residues. Germline V CDR1 and CDR2: KGHSH, LQKENI. Trimming left V 6 bases short and J 2 bases short, with 9 bases between.

The chain links TRBV4-2 to TRBJ1-1; TRBD1 matches 9 bases. V shed 4 bases, J shed 2 bases, and the junction held 8 bases outside the gene matches. Germline values: CDR1 LGHNA, CDR2 YNFKEQ. The CDR3 sequence is 16 residues long. CDR3 in DNA: TGTGCCAGCAGCCGAGGACAGGGGCTCGTTAACACTGAAGCTTTCTTT. This codes for CASSRGQGLVNTEAFF.

The V gene is TRBV6-1, the J gene TRBJ2-1; tentative D call: TRBD2 (5 bases). CDR1 is MNHNS, CDR2 SASEGT, per germline. CDR3 length: 12 amino acids. Trimming removed 3 bases from V and 7 bases from J, with 7 bases in between. The CDR3 DNA follows: TGTGCCAGCAGTGATCCGGGGAATGAGCAGTTCTTC. It is translated as CASSDPGNEQFF.

This clone was seen a few times. J is TRBJ2-7 and V is TRBV19; D perhaps matches TRBD2 (5 bases). There are 15 residues in the CDR3. V was cut by 5 bases and J by 3 bases, with 17 bases left in between. CDR1 is LNHDA, CDR2 SQIVND, per germline (reference sequence). This CDR3 is CASSRRAVDDYEQYF. The CDR3 DNA is TGTGCCAGTAGTCGCAGAGCGGTGGATGACTACGAGCAGTACTTC. The full variable domain, with the rest looked up from reference TRBV19 and TRBJ2-7, is DGGITQSPKYLFRKEGQNVTLSCEQNLNHDAMYWYRQDPGQGLRLIYYSQIVNDFQKGDIAEGYSVSREKKESFPLTVTSAQKNPTAFYLCASSRRAVDDYEQYFGPGTRLTVT.

This clone was found a few times. The chain links TRBV29-1 to TRBJ2-3, with 8 bases that match TRBD2. CDR3 length: 15 amino acids. The V and J ends lost 7 bases and 2 bases, in that order; junction bases with no gene match: 11. Germline assignment: CDR1 SQVTM and CDR2 ANQGSEA. The DNA of the CDR3 is TGCAGCGCCCCAACCACTAGCGGAATCACAGATACGCAGTATTTT. Its protein product is CSAPTTSGITDTQYF.